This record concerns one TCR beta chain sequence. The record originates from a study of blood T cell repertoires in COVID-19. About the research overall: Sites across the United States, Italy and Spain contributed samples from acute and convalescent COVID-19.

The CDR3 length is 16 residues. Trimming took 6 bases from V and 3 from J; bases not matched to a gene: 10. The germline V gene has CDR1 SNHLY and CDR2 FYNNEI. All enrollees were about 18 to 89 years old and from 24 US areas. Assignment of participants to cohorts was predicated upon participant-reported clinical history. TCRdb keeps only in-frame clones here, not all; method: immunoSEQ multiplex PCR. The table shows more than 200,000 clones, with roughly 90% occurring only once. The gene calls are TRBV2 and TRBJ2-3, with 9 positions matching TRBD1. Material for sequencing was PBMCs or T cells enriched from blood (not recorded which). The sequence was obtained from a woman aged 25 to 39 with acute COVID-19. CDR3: CASRAGQGMITDTQYF. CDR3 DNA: TGTGCCAGCAGGGCGGGACAGGGCATGATTACAGATACGCAGTATTTT.